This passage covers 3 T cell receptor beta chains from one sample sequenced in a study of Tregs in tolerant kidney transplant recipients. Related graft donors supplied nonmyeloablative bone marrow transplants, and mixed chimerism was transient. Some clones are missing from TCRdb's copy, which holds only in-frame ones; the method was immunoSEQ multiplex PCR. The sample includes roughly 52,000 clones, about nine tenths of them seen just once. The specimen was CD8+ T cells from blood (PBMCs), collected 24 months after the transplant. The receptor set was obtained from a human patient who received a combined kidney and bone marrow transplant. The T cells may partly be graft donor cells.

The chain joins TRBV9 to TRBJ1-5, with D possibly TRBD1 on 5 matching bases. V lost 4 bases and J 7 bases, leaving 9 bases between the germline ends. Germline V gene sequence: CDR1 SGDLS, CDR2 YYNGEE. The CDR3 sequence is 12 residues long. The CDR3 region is CASSSGPQPQHF. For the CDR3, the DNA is TGTGCCAGCAGCTCAGGGCCCCAGCCCCAGCATTTT.

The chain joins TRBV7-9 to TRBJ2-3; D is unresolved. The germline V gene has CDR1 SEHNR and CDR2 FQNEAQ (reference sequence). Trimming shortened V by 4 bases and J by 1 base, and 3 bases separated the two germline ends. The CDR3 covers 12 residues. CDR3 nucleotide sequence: TGTGCCAGCAGCTCGGGCACAGATACGCAGTATTTT. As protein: CASSSGTDTQYF.

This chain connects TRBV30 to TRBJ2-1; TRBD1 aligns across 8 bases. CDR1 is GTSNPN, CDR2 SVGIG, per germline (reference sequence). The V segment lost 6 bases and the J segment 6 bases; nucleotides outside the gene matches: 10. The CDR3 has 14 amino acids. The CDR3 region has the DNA TGTGCCTGTCCTCCGGACAGGGTAATCAATGAGCAGTTCTTC. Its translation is CACPPDRVINEQFF.